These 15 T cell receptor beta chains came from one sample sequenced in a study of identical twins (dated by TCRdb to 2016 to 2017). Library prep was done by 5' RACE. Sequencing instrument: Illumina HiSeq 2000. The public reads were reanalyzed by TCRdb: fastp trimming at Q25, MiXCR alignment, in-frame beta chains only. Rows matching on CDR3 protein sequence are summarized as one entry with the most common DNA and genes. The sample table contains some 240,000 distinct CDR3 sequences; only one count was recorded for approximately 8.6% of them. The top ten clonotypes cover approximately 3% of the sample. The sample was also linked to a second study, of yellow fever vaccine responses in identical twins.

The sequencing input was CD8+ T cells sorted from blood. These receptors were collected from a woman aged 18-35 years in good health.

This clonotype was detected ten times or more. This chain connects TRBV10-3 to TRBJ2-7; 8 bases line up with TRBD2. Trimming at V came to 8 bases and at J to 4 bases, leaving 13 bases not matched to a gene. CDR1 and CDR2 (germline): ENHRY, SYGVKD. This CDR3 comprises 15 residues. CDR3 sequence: CAIVKSGRGGYEQYF. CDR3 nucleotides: TGTGCCATCGTAAAGAGCGGGAGAGGAGGGTACGAGCAGTACTTC.

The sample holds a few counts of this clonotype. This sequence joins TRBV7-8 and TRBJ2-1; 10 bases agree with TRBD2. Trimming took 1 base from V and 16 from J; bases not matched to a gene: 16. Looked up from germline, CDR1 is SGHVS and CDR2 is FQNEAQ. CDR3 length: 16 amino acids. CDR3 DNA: TGTGCCAGCAGCTTAGATAGCGGGGGGCTCCTAATGAGCAAATTCTTC. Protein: CASSLDSGGLLMSKFF.

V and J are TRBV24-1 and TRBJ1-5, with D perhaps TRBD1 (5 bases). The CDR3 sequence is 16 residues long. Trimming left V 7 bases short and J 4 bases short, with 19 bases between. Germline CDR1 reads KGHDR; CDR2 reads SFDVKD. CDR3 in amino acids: CATSPHRGHQNQPQHF. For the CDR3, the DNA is TGTGCCACCAGCCCCCACCGGGGCCATCAAAATCAGCCCCAGCATTTT.

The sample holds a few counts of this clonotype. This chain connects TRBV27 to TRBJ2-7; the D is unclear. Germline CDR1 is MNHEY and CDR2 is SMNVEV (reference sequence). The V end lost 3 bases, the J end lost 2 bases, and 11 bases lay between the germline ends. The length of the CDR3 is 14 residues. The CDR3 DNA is TGTGCCAGCAGTTTGAGCGACGGCCCCTACGAGCAGTACTTC. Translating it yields CASSLSDGPYEQYF.

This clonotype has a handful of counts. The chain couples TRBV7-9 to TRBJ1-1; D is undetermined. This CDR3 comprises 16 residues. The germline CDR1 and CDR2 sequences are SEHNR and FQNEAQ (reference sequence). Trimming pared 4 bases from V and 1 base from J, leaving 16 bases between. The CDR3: CASSSDQALANTEAFF. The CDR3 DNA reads TGTGCCAGCAGCTCCGACCAGGCTCTTGCGAACACTGAAGCTTTCTTT.

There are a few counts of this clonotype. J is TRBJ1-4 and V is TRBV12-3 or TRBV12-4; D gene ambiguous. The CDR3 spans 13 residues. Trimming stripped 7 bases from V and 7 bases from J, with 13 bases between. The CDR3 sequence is CASTNGWREKLFF. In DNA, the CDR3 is TGTGCCAGCACCAACGGATGGCGTGAAAAACTGTTTTTT.

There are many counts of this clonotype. The CDR3 sequence: CSVRLAGGHNEQFF. The CDR3, as DNA: TGCAGCGTTAGACTAGCGGGGGGACACAATGAGCAGTTCTTC. The V and J genes are TRBV29-1 and TRBJ2-1, with 13 nucleotides matching TRBD2. V lost 5 bases and J lost 5; bases outside the gene matches: 3. Germline V gives CDR1 SQVTM, CDR2 ANQGSEA. This CDR3 contains 14 residues.

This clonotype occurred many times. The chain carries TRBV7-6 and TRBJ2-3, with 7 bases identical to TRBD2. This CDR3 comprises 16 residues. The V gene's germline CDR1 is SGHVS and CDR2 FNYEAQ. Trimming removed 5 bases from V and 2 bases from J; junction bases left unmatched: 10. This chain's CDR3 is CASSLTAGVLTDTQYF. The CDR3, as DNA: TGTGCCAGCAGCCTTACGGCGGGGGTGCTCACAGATACGCAGTATTTT.

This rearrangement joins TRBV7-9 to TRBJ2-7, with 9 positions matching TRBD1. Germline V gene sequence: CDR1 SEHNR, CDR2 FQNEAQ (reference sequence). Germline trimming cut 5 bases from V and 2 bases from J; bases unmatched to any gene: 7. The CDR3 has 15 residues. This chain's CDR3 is CASSPGQGPPYEQYF. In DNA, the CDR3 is TGTGCCAGCAGCCCAGGACAGGGGCCGCCCTACGAGCAGTACTTC.

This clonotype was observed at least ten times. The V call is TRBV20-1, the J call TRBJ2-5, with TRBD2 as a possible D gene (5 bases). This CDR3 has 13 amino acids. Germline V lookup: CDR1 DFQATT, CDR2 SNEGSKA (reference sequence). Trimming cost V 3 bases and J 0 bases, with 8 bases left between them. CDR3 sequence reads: CSASERYQETQYF. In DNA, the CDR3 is TGCAGTGCTAGTGAGCGGTACCAAGAGACCCAGTACTTC.

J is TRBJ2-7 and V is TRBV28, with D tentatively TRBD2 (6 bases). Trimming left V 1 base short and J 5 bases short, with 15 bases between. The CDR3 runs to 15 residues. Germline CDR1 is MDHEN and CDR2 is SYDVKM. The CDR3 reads CASSLSDLKRDEQYF. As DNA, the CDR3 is TGTGCCAGCAGTTTATCAGATTTAAAGCGGGACGAGCAGTACTTC.

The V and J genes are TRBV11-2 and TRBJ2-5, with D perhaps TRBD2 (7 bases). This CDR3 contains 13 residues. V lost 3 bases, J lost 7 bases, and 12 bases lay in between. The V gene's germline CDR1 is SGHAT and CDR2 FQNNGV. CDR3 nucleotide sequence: TGTGCCAGCAGCTTTATCCGGGGGGCGACCCAGTACTTC. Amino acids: CASSFIRGATQYF.

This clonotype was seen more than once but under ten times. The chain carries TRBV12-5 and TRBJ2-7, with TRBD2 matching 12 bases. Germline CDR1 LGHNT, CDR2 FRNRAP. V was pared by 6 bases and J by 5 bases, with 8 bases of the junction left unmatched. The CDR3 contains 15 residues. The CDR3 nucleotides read TGTGCTAGTGGACCCGGACTAGCGGGACTCAACGAGCAGTACTTC. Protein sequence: CASGPGLAGLNEQYF. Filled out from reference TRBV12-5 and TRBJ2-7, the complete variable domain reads DARVTQTPRHKVTEMGQEVTMRCQPILGHNTVFWYRQTMMQGLELLAYFRNRAPLDDSGMPKDRFSAEMPDATLATLKIQPSEPRDSAVYFCASGPGLAGLNEQYFGPGTRLTVT.

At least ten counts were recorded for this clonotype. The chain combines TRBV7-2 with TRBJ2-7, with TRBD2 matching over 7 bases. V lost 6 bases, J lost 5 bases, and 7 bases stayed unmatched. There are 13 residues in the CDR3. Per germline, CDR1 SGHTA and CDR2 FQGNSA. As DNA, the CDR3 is TGTGCCAGCAGAAGGACTAGGGTCGACGAGCAGTACTTC. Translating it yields CASRRTRVDEQYF.

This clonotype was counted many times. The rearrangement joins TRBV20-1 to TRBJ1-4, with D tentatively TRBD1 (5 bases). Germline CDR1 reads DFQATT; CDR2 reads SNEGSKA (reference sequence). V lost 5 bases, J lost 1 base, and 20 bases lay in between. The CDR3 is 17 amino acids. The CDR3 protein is CSASSTGVTVTNEKLFF. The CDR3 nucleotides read TGCAGTGCTTCTAGCACAGGTGTAACTGTAACTAATGAAAAACTGTTTTTT.